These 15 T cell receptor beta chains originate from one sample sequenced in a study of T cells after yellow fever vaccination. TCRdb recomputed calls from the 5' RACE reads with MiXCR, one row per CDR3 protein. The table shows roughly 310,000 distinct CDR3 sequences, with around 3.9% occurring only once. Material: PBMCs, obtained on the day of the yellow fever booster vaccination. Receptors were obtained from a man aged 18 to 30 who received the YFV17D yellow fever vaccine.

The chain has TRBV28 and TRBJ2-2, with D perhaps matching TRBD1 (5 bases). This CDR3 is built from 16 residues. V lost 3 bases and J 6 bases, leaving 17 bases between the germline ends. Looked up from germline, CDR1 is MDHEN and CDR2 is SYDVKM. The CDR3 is CASSFSGAGWAGELFF. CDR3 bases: TGTGCCAGCAGTTTTAGTGGCGCAGGGTGGGCCGGGGAGCTGTTTTTT. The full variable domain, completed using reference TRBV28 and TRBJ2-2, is DVKVTQSSRYLVKRTGEKVFLECVQDMDHENMFWYRQDPGLGLRLIYFSYDVKMKEKGDIPEGYSVSREKKERFSLILESASTNQTSMYLCASSFSGAGWAGELFFGEGSRLTVL.

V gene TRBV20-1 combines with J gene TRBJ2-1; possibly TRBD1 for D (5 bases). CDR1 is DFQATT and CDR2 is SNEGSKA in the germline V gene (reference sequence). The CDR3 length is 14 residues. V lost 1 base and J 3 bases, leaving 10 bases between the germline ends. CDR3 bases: TGCAGTGCTAGAGTTAGGACATTCTACAATGAGCAGTTCTTC. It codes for CSARVRTFYNEQFF.

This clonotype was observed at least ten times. Written as DNA, the CDR3 is TGCGCCAGCAGTCAGGCGGGACAGCAGGTTAATTCACCCCTCCACTTT. Translated, it gives CASSQAGQQVNSPLHF. This chain links TRBV23-1 with TRBJ1-6; 7 positions match TRBD1. TRBV23-1 is filed as an ORF, its function uncertain. There are 16 residues in the CDR3. Germline trimming cut 3 bases from V and 6 bases from J; bases unmatched to any gene: 8.

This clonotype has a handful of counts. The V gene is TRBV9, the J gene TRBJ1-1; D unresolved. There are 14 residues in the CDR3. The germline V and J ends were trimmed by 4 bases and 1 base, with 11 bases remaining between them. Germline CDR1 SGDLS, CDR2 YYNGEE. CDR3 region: CASSPEGRNTEAFF. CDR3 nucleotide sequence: TGTGCCAGCAGCCCCGAGGGTAGGAACACTGAAGCTTTCTTT.

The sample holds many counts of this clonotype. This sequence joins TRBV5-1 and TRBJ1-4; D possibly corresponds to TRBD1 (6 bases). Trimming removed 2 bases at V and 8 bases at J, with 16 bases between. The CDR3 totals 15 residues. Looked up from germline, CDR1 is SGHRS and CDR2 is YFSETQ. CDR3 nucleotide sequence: TGCGCCAGCAGCTTTCTTCAGGGGTCAAGGGAAAAACTGTTTTTT. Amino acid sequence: CASSFLQGSREKLFF. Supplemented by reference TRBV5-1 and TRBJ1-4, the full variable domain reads KAGVTQTPRYLIKTRGQQVTLSCSPISGHRSVSWYQQTPGQGLQFLFEYFSETQRNKGNFPGRFSGRQFSNSRSEMNVSTLELGDSALYLCASSFLQGSREKLFFGSGTQLSVL.

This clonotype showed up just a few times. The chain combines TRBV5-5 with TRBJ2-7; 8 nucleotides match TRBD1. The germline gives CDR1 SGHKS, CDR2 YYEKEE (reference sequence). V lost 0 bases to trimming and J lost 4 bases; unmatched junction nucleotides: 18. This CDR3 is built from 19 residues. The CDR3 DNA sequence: TGTGCCAGCAGCTTGGATTCAGGGGGCGGATTGGGATCTCTGTACGAGCAGTACGTC. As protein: CASSLDSGGGLGSLYEQYV.

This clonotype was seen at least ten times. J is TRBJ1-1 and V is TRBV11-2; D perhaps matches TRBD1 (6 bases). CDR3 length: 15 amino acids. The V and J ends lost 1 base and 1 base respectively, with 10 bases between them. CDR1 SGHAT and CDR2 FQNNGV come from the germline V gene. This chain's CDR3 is CASSLAGVGNTEAFF. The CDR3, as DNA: TGTGCCAGCAGCTTAGCAGGGGTCGGGAACACTGAAGCTTTCTTT.

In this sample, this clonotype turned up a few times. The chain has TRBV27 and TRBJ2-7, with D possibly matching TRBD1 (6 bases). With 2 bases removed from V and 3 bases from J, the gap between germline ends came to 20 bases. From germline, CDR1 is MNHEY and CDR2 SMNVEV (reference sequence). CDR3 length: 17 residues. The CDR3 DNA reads TGTGCCAGCAGTTTAACCGGGACATCGGCGGTCGACTACGAGCAGTACTTC. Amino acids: CASSLTGTSAVDYEQYF.

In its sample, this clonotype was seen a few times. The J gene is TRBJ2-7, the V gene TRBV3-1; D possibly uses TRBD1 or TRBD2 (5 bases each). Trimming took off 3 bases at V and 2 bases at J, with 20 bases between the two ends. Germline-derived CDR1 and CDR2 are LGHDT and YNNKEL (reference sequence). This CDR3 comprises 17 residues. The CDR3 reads CASSQANSGTPTYEQYV. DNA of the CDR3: TGTGCCAGCAGCCAGGCTAACTCCGGGACGCCAACCTACGAGCAGTACGTC.

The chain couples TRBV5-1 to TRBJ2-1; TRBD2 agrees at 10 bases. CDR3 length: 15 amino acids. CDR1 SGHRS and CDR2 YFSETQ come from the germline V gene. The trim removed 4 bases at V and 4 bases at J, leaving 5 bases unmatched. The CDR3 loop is CASSGIAGGYNEQFF. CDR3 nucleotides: TGCGCCAGCAGCGGAATAGCGGGGGGATACAATGAGCAGTTCTTC.

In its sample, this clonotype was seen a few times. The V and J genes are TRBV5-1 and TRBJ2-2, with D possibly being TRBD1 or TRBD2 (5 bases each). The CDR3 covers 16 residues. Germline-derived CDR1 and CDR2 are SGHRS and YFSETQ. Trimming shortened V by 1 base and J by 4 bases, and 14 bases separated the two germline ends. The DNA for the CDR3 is TGCGCCAGCAGCTTGTCACCTGGGACCTCCACCGGGGAGCTGTTTTTT. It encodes CASSLSPGTSTGELFF.

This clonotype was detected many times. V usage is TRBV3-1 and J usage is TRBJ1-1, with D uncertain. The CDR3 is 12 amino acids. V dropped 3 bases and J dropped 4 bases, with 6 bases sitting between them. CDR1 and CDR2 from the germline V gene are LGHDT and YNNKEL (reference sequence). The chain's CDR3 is CASSQGFTEAFF. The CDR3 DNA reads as TGTGCCAGCAGCCAGGGGTTCACTGAAGCTTTCTTT.

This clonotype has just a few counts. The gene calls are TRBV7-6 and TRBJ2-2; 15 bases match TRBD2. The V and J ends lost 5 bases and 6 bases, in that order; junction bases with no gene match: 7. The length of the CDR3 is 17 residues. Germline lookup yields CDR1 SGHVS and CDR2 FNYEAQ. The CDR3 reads CASSPRTSGGASGELFF. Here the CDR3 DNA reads TGTGCCAGCAGCCCGAGGACTAGCGGGGGGGCGTCCGGGGAGCTGTTTTTT.

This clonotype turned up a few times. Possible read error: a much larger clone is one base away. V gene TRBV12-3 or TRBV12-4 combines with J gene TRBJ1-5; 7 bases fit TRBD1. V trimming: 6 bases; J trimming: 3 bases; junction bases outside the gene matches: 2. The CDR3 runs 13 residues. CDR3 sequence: CASRGTVNQPQHF. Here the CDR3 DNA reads TGTGCCAGCAGGGGGACAGTCAATCAGCCCCAGCATTTT.

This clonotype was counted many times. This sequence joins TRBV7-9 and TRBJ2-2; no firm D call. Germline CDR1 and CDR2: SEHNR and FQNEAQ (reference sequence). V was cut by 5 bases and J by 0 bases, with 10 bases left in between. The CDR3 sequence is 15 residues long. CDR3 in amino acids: CASSVGYSNTGELFF. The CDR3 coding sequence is TGTGCCAGCAGCGTAGGGTATTCGAACACCGGGGAGCTGTTTTTT.